This TCR beta chain was captured by sequencing in a study of sequential checkpoint blockade in melanoma. In the study overall: First-line arms were nivolumab then ipilimumab, or the reverse, randomized 1:1.

This sample's treatment: randomized to nivolumab then ipilimumab (arm A) or the reverse (arm B). DNA-damaging chemotherapy had not been given to any patient beforehand. PBMC sorting kept live CD3+CD8+ cells without CD19 or CD56. TCRdb keeps only in-frame clones here, not all; method: immunoSEQ multiplex PCR. The sample lists around 41,000 clones, roughly 89% occurring once. Germline loops: CDR1 MDHEN, CDR2 SYDVKM. The CDR3 is made up of 13 amino acids. Trimming left V 5 bases short and J 5 bases short, with 13 bases between. V is TRBV28 and J is TRBJ2-7; possibly TRBD2 for D (5 bases). This sequence originates from a human donor with melanoma. This sample comprised CD8+ T cells sorted from blood (inferred from file names), obtained from a patient given nivolumab and ipilimumab in sequence. CDR3: CASSGLGANEQYF. The CDR3 bases are TGTGCCAGCAGTGGTCTGGGAGCGAACGAGCAGTACTTC.